The next 9 T cell receptor beta chains were all read from a single sample in a study of monozygotic twins with inflammatory bowel disease. One entry per CDR3 protein, without DNA, is what TCRdb gives after re-calling the 5' RACE reads. The sample totals about 210,000 distinct CDR3 sequences. Material for sequencing was blood. The receptor source for this set is a human donor with ulcerative colitis or Crohn's disease, or a healthy co-twin of an affected twin (not recorded which).

This sequence joins TRBV20-1 and TRBJ2-2. Germline values: CDR1 DFQATT, CDR2 SNEGSKA (reference sequence). The CDR3 totals 12 residues. CDR3: CSARANTGELFF.

J is TRBJ1-1 and V is TRBV27; TCRdb's assignment of TRBD1 cannot be checked, as there is no DNA. From germline, CDR1 is MNHEY and CDR2 SMNVEV (reference sequence). The CDR3 loop spans 14 amino acids. CDR3 residues: CASSPRGMNTEAFF.

The chain couples TRBV12-3 or TRBV12-4 to TRBJ2-2; the D call from TCRdb, TRBD1, cannot be confirmed without DNA. The CDR3 consists of 14 residues. The CDR3 is CASSSNGGTGELFF.

The V and J genes are TRBV20-1 and TRBJ1-2; no DNA is available, so the TRBD1 call from TCRdb remains unchecked. This CDR3 has 15 residues. The germline CDR1 and CDR2 sequences are DFQATT and SNEGSKA (reference sequence). The CDR3 sequence: CSARYTGGEIDGYTF.

The chain recombines TRBV5-1 with TRBJ2-6; without DNA, the TCRdb call of TRBD2 cannot be checked. The germline CDR1 and CDR2 sequences are SGHRS and YFSETQ. This CDR3 comprises 18 residues. CDR3 in amino acids: CASSALGPSLPGANVLTF.

This chain uses TRBV6-8 with TRBJ2-7; the D gene TCRdb calls, TRBD1, cannot be checked with no DNA. This CDR3 comprises 17 residues. Germline V lookup: CDR1 MNHGY, CDR2 SAAAGT. The CDR3 sequence is CASSYPAQGTSSYEQYF.

The chain couples TRBV12-3 or TRBV12-4 to TRBJ2-7. The CDR3 runs to 13 residues. The chain's CDR3 is CASSYRNSYEQYF.

V and J are TRBV6-5 and TRBJ2-2. CDR1 MNHEY and CDR2 SVGAGI come from the germline V gene. The CDR3 runs 15 residues. This chain's CDR3 is CASSYRSQNTGELFF.

The chain has TRBV29-1 and TRBJ1-2; as DNA is missing, the TRBD1 call by TCRdb cannot be tested. Germline V gene data show CDR1 as SQVTM and CDR2 as ANQGSEA. The CDR3 has 12 residues. CDR3: CSVEWGGSGYTF.